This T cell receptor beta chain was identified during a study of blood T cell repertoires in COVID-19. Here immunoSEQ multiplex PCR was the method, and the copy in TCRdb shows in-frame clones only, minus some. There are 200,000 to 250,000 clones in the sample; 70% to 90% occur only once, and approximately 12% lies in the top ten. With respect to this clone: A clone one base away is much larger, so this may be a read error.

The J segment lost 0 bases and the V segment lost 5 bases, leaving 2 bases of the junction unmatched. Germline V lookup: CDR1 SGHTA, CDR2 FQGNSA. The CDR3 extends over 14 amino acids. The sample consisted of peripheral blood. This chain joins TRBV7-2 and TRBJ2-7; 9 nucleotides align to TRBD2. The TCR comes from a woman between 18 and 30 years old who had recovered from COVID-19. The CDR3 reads CASSVSGSSYEQYF. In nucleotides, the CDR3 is TGTGCCAGCAGCGTTAGCGGGAGCTCCTACGAGCAGTACTTC.